This T cell receptor beta chain was recorded in a study of blood T cell repertoires in COVID-19 (dated by TCRdb to the early 2020s). A note on the overall study: Samples from collaborators originated in the United States, Italy and Spain and spanned both the acute and convalescent phases of COVID-19. The repertoires were released in a freely available public database meant as a resource for research on the immune response to SARS-CoV-2. A de-identified subject ID, COVID-19 status, age in years and sex were almost always included in the sample metadata. The prospective study material was composed of cDNA or gDNA derived from T cells, B-cell-depleted T cells, or PBMCs. The samples were drawn from two sources: the first 160 participants of the ongoing ImmuneRACE study, and fewer than 1,500 subjects contributed by 6 global collaborators. Where HLA class I and class II types were available, the types were taken from metadata supplied by the sample provider, not from assay-based typing. The dataset comprised deeply sampled blood TCRbeta repertoires from subjects exposed to, actively infected with, or recovered from COVID-19. General findings and caveats noted by the study authors: How much clinical and demographic metadata was included differed by source and by participant, and the metadata was provided uncurated.

TCRbeta CDR3 regions were amplified from genomic DNA using the immunoSEQ Assay, a bias-controlled multiplex PCR. The study's own analysis went as follows. The number of nucleated cells in each sample was estimated by amplification of reference gene primers within the assay. To quantify the absolute abundance of each unique TCRbeta CDR3 rearrangement, sequence reads were collapsed and filtered. For each sample, productive Simpson clonality was calculated as the square root of Simpson's diversity index across productive rearrangements. TCRdb re-hosts the immuneACCESS table, in-frame sequences only. Its copies lack some clones; in the studies checked, an unresolved V gene accounts for under half of them, and the cause for the rest is not known. The V and J calls and clone size are taken from that table; D and trimming were inferred from the DNA. The sample has a few hundred thousand clones on record, roughly 84% of them singletons. The ten largest make up 6.8% of the sample.

In the prospective study, participants were about 18 to 89 years old, resided in around 25 geographic areas of the United States, and were enrolled through a virtual design. In the prospective study, cohorts were assigned on the basis of participant-reported clinical history obtained from a screening survey and a study questionnaire. Recovered participants in ImmuneRACE Cohort 3 were defined by two consecutive negative NP/OP PCR tests, clearance by a healthcare professional, or resolution of symptoms. Mobile phlebotomists in the prospective study collected whole blood, serum and a nasopharyngeal or oropharyngeal swab from every participant. Additional blood draws and questionnaires over an approximately two-month period could optionally be provided by prospective study participants. Before DNA extraction, prospective study blood samples were shipped either frozen or at room temperature. As for this clone: Its antigen remains undetermined. Base qualities are not provided; no much larger clone lies one nucleotide away.

From its cysteine to its phenylalanine, the CDR3 spans 15 amino acids. The CDR3 DNA has 45 bases and is translated from base 1. Germline trimming amounts to 1 base on V and 4 bases on J, with 4 as the count of junction bases outside the gene matches. CDR1 and CDR2 are read off the germline V gene as SGHAT and FQNNGV. Sample: PBMCs or T cells enriched from blood (not recorded which). This clonotype was obtained from a woman aged 40 to 50 who had recovered from COVID-19. In this chain, TRBV11-2 is recombined with TRBJ2-1; 7 central nucleotides agree with TRBD2. DNA sequence: TGTGCCAGCAGCTTAGCGCGGGAGAGGTACAATGAGCAGTTCTTC. The resulting protein is CASSLARERYNEQFF. Reference TRBV11-2 and TRBJ2-1 proteins supply the regions before and after the CDR3; the full variable domain is: EAGVAQSPRYKIIEKRQSVAFWCNPISGHATLYWYQQILGQGPKLLIQFQNNGVVDDSQLPKDRFSAERLKGVDSTLKIQPAKLEDSAVYLCASSLARERYNEQFFGPGTRLTVL.